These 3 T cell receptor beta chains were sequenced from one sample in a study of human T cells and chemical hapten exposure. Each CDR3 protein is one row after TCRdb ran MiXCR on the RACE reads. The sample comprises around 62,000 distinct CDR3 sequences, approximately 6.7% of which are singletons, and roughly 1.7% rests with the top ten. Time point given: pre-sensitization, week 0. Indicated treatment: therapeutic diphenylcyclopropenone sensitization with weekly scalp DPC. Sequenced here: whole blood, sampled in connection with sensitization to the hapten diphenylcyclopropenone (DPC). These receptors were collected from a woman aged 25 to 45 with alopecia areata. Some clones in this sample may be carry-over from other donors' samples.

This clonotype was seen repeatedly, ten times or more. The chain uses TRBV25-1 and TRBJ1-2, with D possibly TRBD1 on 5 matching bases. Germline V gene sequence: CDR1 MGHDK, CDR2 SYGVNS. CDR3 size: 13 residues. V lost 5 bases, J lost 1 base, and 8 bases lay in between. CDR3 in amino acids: CASSYGGNYGYTF. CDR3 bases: TGTGCCAGCAGTTACGGGGGTAACTATGGCTACACCTTC.

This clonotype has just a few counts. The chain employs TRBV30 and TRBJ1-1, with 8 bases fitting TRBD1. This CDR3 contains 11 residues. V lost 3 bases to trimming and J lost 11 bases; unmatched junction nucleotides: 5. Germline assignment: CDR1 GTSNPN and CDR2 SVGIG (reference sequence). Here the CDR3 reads CAWRDTGGAFF. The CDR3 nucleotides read TGTGCCTGGAGGGATACAGGGGGGGCTTTCTTT.

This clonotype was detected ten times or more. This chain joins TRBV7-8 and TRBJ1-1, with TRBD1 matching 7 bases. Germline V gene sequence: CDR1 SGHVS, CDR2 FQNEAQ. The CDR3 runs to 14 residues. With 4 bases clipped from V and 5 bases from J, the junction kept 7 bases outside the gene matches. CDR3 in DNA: TGTGCCAGCAGCTCACTCACAGGGGTAACTGAAGCTTTCTTT. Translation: CASSSLTGVTEAFF.